These 17 T cell receptor beta chains were sequenced from one sample in a study of T cell changes during pregnancy in multiple sclerosis. Some clones are missing from TCRdb's copy, which holds only in-frame ones; the method was immunoSEQ multiplex PCR. The sample lists 65,000 to 85,000 clones, about 93% occurring once. Sequencing used peripheral blood, obtained in the second trimester of pregnancy. The receptors originated from a female donor in good health, enrolled as a control in a pregnancy study.

The V gene is TRBV6-5, the J gene TRBJ2-7, with D perhaps matching TRBD2 (7 bases). The V gene lost 8 bases and the J gene lost 4 bases, with 18 bases spanning the gap. The CDR3 is 14 amino acids. The germline V gene encodes CDR1 MNHEY and CDR2 SVGAGI. This CDR3 is CASATGGGRYEQYF. The DNA of the CDR3 is TGTGCCAGCGCAACTGGGGGGGGCCGGTACGAGCAGTACTTC.

With respect to this clone: Other nucleotide sequences in the sample specify the same CDR3. V and J are TRBV6-1 and TRBJ2-7, with 9 bases identical to TRBD1. Germline lookup yields CDR1 MNHNS and CDR2 SASEGT. Trimming took 1 base from V and 4 from J; bases not matched to a gene: 8. The CDR3 spans 16 residues. In DNA, the CDR3 is TGTGCCAGCAGTGAAGAACCGGGACAGGGCGTATACGAGCAGTACTTC. Translated: CASSEEPGQGVYEQYF.

The chain combines TRBV5-5 with TRBJ1-3, with D unresolved. There are 14 residues in the CDR3. The V gene's germline CDR1 is SGHKS and CDR2 YYEKEE (reference sequence). The V end lost 2 bases, the J end lost 7 bases, and 13 bases lay between the germline ends. CDR3 bases: TGTGCCAGCAGCTTCTCCCCCGGAGGCAACACCATATATTTT. Translating gives CASSFSPGGNTIYF.

This rearrangement joins TRBV28 to TRBJ2-7; 8 bases fit TRBD1. Unmatched junction bases numbered 4, after V lost 5 bases and J lost 4 bases. The CDR3 has 13 amino acids. The germline CDR1 and CDR2 sequences are MDHEN and SYDVKM. The CDR3 here is CASSLRTGYEQYF. CDR3 DNA sequence: TGTGCCAGCAGTCTCCGGACAGGGTACGAGCAGTACTTC.

The rearrangement joins TRBV27 to TRBJ1-3, with 7 bases matching TRBD1. In germline, CDR1 is MNHEY, CDR2 SMNVEV (reference sequence). The CDR3 spans 14 residues. J lost 1 base, V lost 6 bases, and 3 bases had no gene match. This CDR3 reads CASRGTASGNTIYF. CDR3 DNA sequence: TGTGCCAGCAGGGGGACAGCATCTGGAAACACCATATATTTT.

This chain uses TRBV18 with TRBJ2-5; D is uncertain. This CDR3 comprises 13 residues. Trimming shortened V by 0 bases and J by 5 bases, and 7 bases separated the two germline ends. Germline V lookup: CDR1 KGHSH, CDR2 LQKENI. CDR3 sequence: CASSPPSFETQYF. CDR3 coding DNA: TGTGCCAGCTCACCACCATCTTTCGAGACCCAGTACTTC.

V is TRBV29-1 and J is TRBJ2-5; 7 nucleotides match TRBD2. The CDR3 length is 15 residues. Germline-derived CDR1 and CDR2 are SQVTM and ANQGSEA. V gave up 2 bases and J gave up 4 bases; unmatched junction bases: 10. CDR3 protein: CSVETVGGPSETQYF. For the CDR3, the DNA is TGCAGCGTTGAAACGGTGGGAGGGCCGTCAGAGACCCAGTACTTC.

V usage is TRBV14 and J usage is TRBJ2-1; TRBD2 agrees at 7 bases. This CDR3 has 17 residues. J gave up 0 bases and V 0 bases, and 5 bases lay outside the gene matches. Germline V lookup: CDR1 SGHDN, CDR2 FVKESK. This CDR3 reads CASSQETSRYSYNEQFF. The CDR3 coding sequence is TGTGCCAGCAGCCAAGAGACTAGCAGATACTCCTACAATGAGCAGTTCTTC.

J is TRBJ1-1 and V is TRBV4-1; maybe TRBD1 (5 bases). From germline, CDR1 is MGHRA and CDR2 YSYEKL. V was pared by 5 bases and J by 5 bases, with 12 bases between. This CDR3 comprises 13 residues. CDR3 DNA sequence: TGCGCCAGCAGCACCCGGGAGGGGACTGAAGCTTTCTTT. This translates into CASSTREGTEAFF.

This clone was detected a few times. The rearrangement joins TRBV6-1 to TRBJ2-7; no reliable D call. This CDR3 comprises 12 residues. Between the trimmed V and J ends, which lost 7 bases and 3 bases, there was a span of 10 bases. Germline V gene sequence: CDR1 MNHNS, CDR2 SASEGT. The DNA of the CDR3 is TGTGCCAGCACCAACGGCGGCTACGAGCAGTACTTC. This encodes CASTNGGYEQYF.

J is TRBJ2-3 and V is TRBV6-1; TRBD1 aligns across 8 bases. The CDR3 sequence is 16 residues long. The germline CDR1 and CDR2 sequences are MNHNS and SASEGT. The ends lost 3 bases at V and 1 base at J; junction bases unmatched: 6. CDR3 sequence (DNA): TGTGCCAGCAGTGATTATATGGGACAGGGCACAGATACGCAGTATTTT. Its protein is CASSDYMGQGTDTQYF.

The chain has TRBV4-1 and TRBJ2-4, with D hard to call. Germline loops: CDR1 MGHRA, CDR2 YSYEKL. V was clipped by 4 bases and J by 2 bases, with 15 bases between them. The CDR3 is 16 residues long. The CDR3 DNA is TGCGCCAGCAGCCTCAGTCCAGTCGCCCCCAAAAACATTCAGTACTTC. Translating gives CASSLSPVAPKNIQYF.

The chain has TRBV5-1 and TRBJ1-4; D unclear. V lost 0 bases, J lost 8 bases, and 11 bases lay in between. Germline V gene lookup returns CDR1 SGHRS and CDR2 YFSETQ. The CDR3 spans 14 residues. CDR3 sequence reads: CASSLVGSGEKLFF. In DNA form, the CDR3 reads TGCGCCAGCAGCTTGGTCGGGTCTGGAGAAAAACTGTTTTTT.

The V call is TRBV27, the J call TRBJ2-1; 9 positions match TRBD1. Germline CDR1 MNHEY, CDR2 SMNVEV (reference sequence). CDR3 size: 18 residues. Trimming at V came to 2 bases and at J to 7 bases, leaving 15 bases not matched to a gene. The CDR3 DNA sequence: TGTGCCAGCAGTTTAAATCCAAGGGGGGGACAGGGACTGAATGAGCAGTTCTTC. It encodes CASSLNPRGGQGLNEQFF.

This clone was counted once. This chain connects TRBV6-5 to TRBJ1-1; D not resolved. V was cut by 5 bases and J by 1 base, with 8 bases left in between. The CDR3 totals 13 residues. Germline V gene data show CDR1 as MNHEY and CDR2 as SVGAGI. DNA for the CDR3: TGTGCCAGCAGTCGGGAGACGAACACTGAAGCTTTCTTT. Translated, it gives CASSRETNTEAFF.

As regards this clone: The identical CDR3 is also encoded by other nucleotide sequences in the sample. The chain combines TRBV7-2 with TRBJ2-5; a weak D match, TRBD2 (5 bases). The CDR3 totals 14 residues. Looked up from germline, CDR1 is SGHTA and CDR2 is FQGNSA. V was shortened by 5 bases and J by 1 base, with 11 bases between the two germline ends. The CDR3 DNA sequence: TGTGCCAGCAGCCCAGGACTGGCCCAAGAGACCCAGTACTTC. Amino acids: CASSPGLAQETQYF.

The rearrangement uses TRBV18 and TRBJ1-2; D remains ambiguous. In germline, CDR1 is KGHSH, CDR2 LQKENI. The CDR3 totals 14 residues. Trimming pared 3 bases from V and 3 bases from J, leaving 11 bases between. This CDR3 reads CASSPYNVDYGYTF. The CDR3 DNA follows: TGTGCCAGCTCACCTTACAACGTTGACTATGGCTACACCTTC. Drawing the rest from reference TRBV18 and TRBJ1-2, the complete variable domain is NAGVMQNPRHLVRRRGQEARLRCSPMKGHSHVYWYRQLPEEGLKFMVYLQKENIIDESGMPKERFSAEFPKEGPSILRIQQVVRGDSAAYFCASSPYNVDYGYTFGSGTRLTVV.